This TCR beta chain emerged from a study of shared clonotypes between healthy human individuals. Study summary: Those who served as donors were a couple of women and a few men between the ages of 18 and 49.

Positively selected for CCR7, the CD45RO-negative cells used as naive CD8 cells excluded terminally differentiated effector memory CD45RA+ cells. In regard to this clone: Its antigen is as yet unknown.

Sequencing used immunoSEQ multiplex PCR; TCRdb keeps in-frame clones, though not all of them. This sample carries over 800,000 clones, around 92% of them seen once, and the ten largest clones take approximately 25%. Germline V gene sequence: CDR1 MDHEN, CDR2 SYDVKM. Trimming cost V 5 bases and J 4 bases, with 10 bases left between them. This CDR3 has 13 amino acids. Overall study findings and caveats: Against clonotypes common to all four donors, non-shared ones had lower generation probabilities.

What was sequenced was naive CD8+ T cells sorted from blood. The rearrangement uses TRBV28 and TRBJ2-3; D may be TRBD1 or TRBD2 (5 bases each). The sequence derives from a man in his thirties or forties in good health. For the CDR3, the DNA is TGTGCCAGCAGTCGGGGACGGGCAGATACGCAGTATTTT. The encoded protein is CASSRGRADTQYF.